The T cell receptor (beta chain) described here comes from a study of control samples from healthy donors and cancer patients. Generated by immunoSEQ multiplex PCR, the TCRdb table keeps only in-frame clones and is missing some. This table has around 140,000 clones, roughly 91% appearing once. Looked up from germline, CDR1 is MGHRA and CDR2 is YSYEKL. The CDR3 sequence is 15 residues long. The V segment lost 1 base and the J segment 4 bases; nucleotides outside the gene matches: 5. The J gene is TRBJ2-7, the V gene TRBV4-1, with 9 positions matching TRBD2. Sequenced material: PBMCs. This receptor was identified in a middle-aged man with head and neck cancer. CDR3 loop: CASSQGGRGGYEQYF. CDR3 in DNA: TGCGCCAGCAGCCAAGGCGGGAGGGGAGGATACGAGCAGTACTTC.